Following are 3 T cell receptor beta chains from one sample sequenced in a study of shared clonotypes between healthy human individuals. The repertoire was sequenced with immunoSEQ multiplex PCR; TCRdb's copy has only in-frame clones and lacks some. The sample includes approximately 2.3 million clones, more than 85% of them seen just once. Sequences were obtained from naive CD4+ T cells from PBMCs. As to subset: CD45RA+ positively selected. The receptors originated from a man between 18 and 29 years old in good health. Some clones in this sample may be carry-over from other donors' samples.

The V and J genes are TRBV30 and TRBJ1-6; the match to TRBD1 covers 9 bases. This CDR3 is 14 amino acids long. Per germline, CDR1 GTSNPN and CDR2 SVGIG (reference sequence). V trimming: 4 bases; J trimming: 10 bases; junction bases outside the gene matches: 8. For the CDR3, the DNA is TGTGCCTGGACTCCGGGACAGGGCTTATCACCCCTCCACTTT. Amino acids: CAWTPGQGLSPLHF.

The chain links TRBV4-2 to TRBJ2-2, with D unresolved. The germline V and J ends were trimmed by 0 bases and 4 bases, with 12 bases remaining between them. CDR1 and CDR2 from the germline V gene are LGHNA and YNFKEQ. The CDR3 runs to 16 residues. DNA of the CDR3: TGTGCCAGCAGCCAAGAAGGATTCTCTCCCACCGGGGAGCTGTTTTTT. Translation: CASSQEGFSPTGELFF.

This chain links TRBV5-4 with TRBJ2-1; 9 nucleotides match TRBD2. V was pared by 3 bases and J by 7 bases, with 5 bases of the junction left unmatched. CDR1 is SGHNT, CDR2 YYREEE, per germline (reference sequence). This CDR3 is built from 14 residues. The CDR3 region is CASSYNSGSNEQFF. CDR3 nucleotide sequence: TGTGCCAGCAGCTACAATAGCGGGAGTAATGAGCAGTTCTTC.